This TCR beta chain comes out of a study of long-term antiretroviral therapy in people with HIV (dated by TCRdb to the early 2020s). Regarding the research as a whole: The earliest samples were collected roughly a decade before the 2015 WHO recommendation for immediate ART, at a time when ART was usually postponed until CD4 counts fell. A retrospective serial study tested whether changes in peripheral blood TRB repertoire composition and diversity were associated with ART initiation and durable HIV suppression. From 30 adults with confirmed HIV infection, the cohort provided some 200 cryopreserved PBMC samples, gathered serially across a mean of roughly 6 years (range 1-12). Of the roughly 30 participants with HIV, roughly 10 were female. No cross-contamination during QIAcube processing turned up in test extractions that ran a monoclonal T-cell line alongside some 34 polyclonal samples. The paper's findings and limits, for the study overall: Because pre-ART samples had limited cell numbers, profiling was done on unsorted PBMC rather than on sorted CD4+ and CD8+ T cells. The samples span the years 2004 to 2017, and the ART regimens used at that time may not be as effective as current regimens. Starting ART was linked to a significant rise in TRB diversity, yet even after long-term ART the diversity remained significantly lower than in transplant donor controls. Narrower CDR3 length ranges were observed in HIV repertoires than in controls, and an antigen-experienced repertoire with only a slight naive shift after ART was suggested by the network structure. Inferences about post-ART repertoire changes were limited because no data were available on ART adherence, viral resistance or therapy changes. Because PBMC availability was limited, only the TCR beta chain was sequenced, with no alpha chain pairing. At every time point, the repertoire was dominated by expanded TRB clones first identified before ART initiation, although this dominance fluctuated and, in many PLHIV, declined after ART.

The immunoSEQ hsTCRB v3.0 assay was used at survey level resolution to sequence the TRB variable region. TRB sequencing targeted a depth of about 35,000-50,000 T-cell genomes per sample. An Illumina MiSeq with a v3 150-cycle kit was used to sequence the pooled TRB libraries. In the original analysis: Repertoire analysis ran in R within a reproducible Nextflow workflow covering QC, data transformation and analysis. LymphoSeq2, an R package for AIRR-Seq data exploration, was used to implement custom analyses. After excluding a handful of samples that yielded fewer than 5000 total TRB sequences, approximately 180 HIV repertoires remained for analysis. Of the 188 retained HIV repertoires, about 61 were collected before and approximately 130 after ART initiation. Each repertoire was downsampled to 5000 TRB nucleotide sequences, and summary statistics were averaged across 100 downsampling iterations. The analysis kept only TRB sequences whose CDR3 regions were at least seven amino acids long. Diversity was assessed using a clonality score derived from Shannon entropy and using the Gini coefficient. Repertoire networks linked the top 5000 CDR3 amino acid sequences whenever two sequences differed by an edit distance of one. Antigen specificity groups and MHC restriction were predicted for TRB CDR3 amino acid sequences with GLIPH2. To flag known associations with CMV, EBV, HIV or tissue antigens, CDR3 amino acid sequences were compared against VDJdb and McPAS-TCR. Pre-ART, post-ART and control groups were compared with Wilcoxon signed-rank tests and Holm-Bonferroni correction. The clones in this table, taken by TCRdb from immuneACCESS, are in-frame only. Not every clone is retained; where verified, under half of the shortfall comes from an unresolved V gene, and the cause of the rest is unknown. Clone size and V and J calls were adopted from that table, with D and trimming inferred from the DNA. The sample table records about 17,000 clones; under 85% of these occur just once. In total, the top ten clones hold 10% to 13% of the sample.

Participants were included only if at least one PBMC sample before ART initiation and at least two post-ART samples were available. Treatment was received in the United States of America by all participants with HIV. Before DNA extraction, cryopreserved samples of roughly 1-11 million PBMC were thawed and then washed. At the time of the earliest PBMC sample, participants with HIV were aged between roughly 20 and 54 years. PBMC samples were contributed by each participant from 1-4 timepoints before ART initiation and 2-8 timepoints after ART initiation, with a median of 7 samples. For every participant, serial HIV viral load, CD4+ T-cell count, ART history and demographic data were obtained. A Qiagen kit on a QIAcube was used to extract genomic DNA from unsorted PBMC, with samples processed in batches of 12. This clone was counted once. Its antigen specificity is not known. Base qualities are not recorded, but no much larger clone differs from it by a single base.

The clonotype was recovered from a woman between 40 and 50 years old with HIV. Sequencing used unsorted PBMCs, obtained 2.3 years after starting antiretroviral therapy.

CDR3 reads: CAWKGAGNTIYF. The DNA reads as follows: TGTGCCTGGAAGGGGGCGGGAAACACCATATATTTT. The chain was built from TRBV30 and TRBJ1-3, with 7 middle bases fitting TRBD1. The CDR3 runs 12 amino acids, cysteine and phenylalanine included. The kept DNA is CDR3 alone, 36 bases in frame from the first base. V trim: 4 bases; J trim: 4 bases; unmatched bases: 1. Via the germline V gene (reference sequence), CDR1 is GTSNPN and CDR2 SVGIG.